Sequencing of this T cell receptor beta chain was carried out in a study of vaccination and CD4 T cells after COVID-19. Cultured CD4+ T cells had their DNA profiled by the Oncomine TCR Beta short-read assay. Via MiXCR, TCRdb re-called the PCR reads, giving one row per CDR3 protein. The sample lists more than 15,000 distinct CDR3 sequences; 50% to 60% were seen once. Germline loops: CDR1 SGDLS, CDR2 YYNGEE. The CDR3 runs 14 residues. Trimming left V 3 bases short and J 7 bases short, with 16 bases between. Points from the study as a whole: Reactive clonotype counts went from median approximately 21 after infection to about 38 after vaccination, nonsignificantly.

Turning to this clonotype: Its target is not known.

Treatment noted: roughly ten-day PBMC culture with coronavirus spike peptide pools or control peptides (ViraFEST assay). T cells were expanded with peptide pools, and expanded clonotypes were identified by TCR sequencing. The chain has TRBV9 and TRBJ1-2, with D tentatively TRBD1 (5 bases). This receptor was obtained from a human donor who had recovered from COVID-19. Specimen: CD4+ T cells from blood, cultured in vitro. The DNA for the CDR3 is TGTGCCAGCAGCGCCGAGGTCGGGGCTAGTGGCTACACCTTC. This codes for CASSAEVGASGYTF.